The 25 T cell receptor beta chains in this list originate from one sample, sequenced in a study of blood T cell repertoires in COVID-19. Using immunoSEQ multiplex PCR, the repertoire was profiled, and TCRdb retains in-frame clones only, with some absent. This sample yields about 120,000 clones, of which about four fifths are seen a single time; approximately 3.9% belongs to the top ten. Specimen: PBMCs or T cells enriched from blood (not recorded which). Every receptor here comes from a woman under 40 who had recovered from COVID-19.

This clone was picked up many times. The chain joins TRBV11-2 to TRBJ1-5; tentatively, D is TRBD1 (6 bases). V dropped 4 bases and J dropped 7 bases, with 17 bases sitting between them. CDR1 and CDR2 from the germline V gene are SGHAT and FQNNGV. The CDR3 runs 15 residues. The CDR3 sequence is CASSSLQGTGQPQHF. The CDR3 DNA follows: TGTGCCAGCAGCTCCTTACAGGGAACGGGACAGCCCCAGCATTTT.

The V call is TRBV19, the J call TRBJ2-1, with D possibly TRBD1 on 7 matching bases. CDR3 size: 16 residues. The V and J ends lost 7 bases and 4 bases respectively, with 20 bases between them. The germline V gene has CDR1 LNHDA and CDR2 SQIVND (reference sequence). The chain's CDR3 is CASTPTGRLVYNEQFF. CDR3 coding DNA: TGTGCCAGTACCCCGACAGGGAGGCTAGTTTACAATGAGCAGTTCTTC.

This chain joins TRBV4-1 and TRBJ2-7; tentatively, D is TRBD1 (7 bases). Germline lookup yields CDR1 MGHRA and CDR2 YSYEKL. Trimming removed 1 base from V and 7 bases from J, with 20 bases in between. This CDR3 is 16 amino acids long. The CDR3 is CASSQASRNRGGEQYF. In DNA, the CDR3 is TGCGCCAGCAGCCAAGCGAGCAGGAACAGGGGAGGTGAGCAGTACTTC.

The chain recombines TRBV5-6 with TRBJ2-7; D might be TRBD2 (6 bases). V lost 0 bases, J lost 0 bases, and 10 bases lay in between. Germline V lookup: CDR1 SGHDT, CDR2 YYEEEE. This CDR3 is 15 amino acids long. CDR3 in amino acids: CASSLGGVPSYEQYF. The DNA for the CDR3 is TGTGCCAGCAGCTTGGGGGGGGTTCCCTCCTACGAGCAGTACTTC.

This chain uses TRBV6-2 or TRBV6-3 with TRBJ2-2; TRBD1 might be the D (5 bases). From germline, CDR1 is MNHEY and CDR2 SVGEGT. This CDR3 has 14 amino acids. Deletions cut 0 bases from V and 3 bases from J, with 5 bases between. Here the CDR3 DNA reads TGTGCCAGCAGTTACTCGACAGACACCGGGGAGCTGTTTTTT. Translating it yields CASSYSTDTGELFF.

The chain has TRBV7-3 and TRBJ2-5, with TRBD2 matching 14 bases. CDR3 length equals 17 residues. The V gene end was trimmed by 5 bases and the J gene end by 5 bases; junction bases not matched to a gene: 10. Per germline, CDR1 SGHTA and CDR2 FQGTGA. The CDR3 sequence is CASSPRGLAGEDETQYF. For the CDR3, the DNA is TGTGCCAGCAGCCCCCGGGGACTAGCGGGAGAGGACGAGACCCAGTACTTC.

The chain combines TRBV30 with TRBJ1-2, with TRBD1 as a possible D gene (5 bases). Germline CDR1 and CDR2: GTSNPN and SVGIG (reference sequence). The CDR3 has 13 residues. V was clipped by 2 bases and J by 5 bases, with 12 bases between them. The CDR3 loop reads CAWSPRDFYGYTF. The CDR3 DNA reads as TGTGCCTGGAGTCCCAGGGACTTTTATGGCTACACCTTC.

This chain uses TRBV7-2 with TRBJ2-7, with unresolved D. V dropped 3 bases and J dropped 1 base, with 7 bases sitting between them. Germline CDR1 is SGHTA and CDR2 is FQGNSA. The length of the CDR3 is 13 residues. CDR3 amino acids: CASSFARSYEQYF. The CDR3 DNA is TGTGCCAGCAGCTTCGCACGGTCCTACGAGCAGTACTTC.

This sequence joins TRBV7-6 and TRBJ2-1, with TRBD2 matching over 9 bases. Germline V gene lookup returns CDR1 SGHVS and CDR2 FNYEAQ. The CDR3 has 17 amino acids. Losses at the gene ends were 5 bases for V and 2 bases for J; bases not matched to a gene: 10. The CDR3 sequence is CASSNPWGGRAYNEQFF. The CDR3 DNA is TGTGCCAGCAGCAACCCCTGGGGCGGGAGGGCCTACAATGAGCAGTTCTTC.

The V gene is TRBV4-3, the J gene TRBJ1-1, with D possibly TRBD1 on 5 matching bases. This CDR3 has 16 amino acids. V was clipped by 3 bases and J by 1 base, with 15 bases between them. Germline V gene data show CDR1 as LGHNA and CDR2 as YSLEER. CDR3 DNA sequence: TGCGCCAGCAGCCACGCCCTGGGGGGTGCGAACACTGAAGCTTTCTTT. It translates to CASSHALGGANTEAFF.

The chain combines TRBV30 with TRBJ1-4; maybe TRBD1 (5 bases). The CDR3 runs 13 residues. CDR1 is GTSNPN and CDR2 is SVGIG in the germline V gene (reference sequence). V lost 3 bases and J lost 6, with 11 bases in between. The CDR3 sequence: CAWSPPGDEKLFF. In DNA, the CDR3 is TGTGCCTGGAGCCCCCCGGGGGATGAAAAACTGTTTTTT.

The chain joins TRBV7-3 to TRBJ2-5; 7 bases line up with TRBD1. This CDR3 has 13 amino acids. Germline V gives CDR1 SGHTA, CDR2 FQGTGA. The V gene end was trimmed by 2 bases and the J gene end by 5 bases; junction bases not matched to a gene: 2. CDR3 in DNA: TGTGCCAGCAGCTTAGACAGGGTTGAGACCCAGTACTTC. It is translated as CASSLDRVETQYF. The variable domain in full, completed from reference TRBV7-3 and TRBJ2-5, reads GAGVSQTPSNKVTEKGKYVELRCDPISGHTALYWYRQSLGQGPEFLIYFQGTGAADDSGLPNDRFFAVRPEGSVSTLKIQRTERGDSAVYLCASSLDRVETQYFGPGTRLLVL.

The chain uses TRBV7-2 and TRBJ2-7; TRBD2 might be the D (6 bases). From germline, CDR1 is SGHTA and CDR2 FQGNSA. CDR3 length: 13 residues. The ends were cut back, 8 bases at V and 10 bases at J, with 21 bases in the middle. The CDR3 here is CASGLPGEGKQYF. For the CDR3, the DNA is TGTGCCAGCGGCCTTCCGGGAGAAGGAAAACAGTACTTC. The variable domain in full, completed from reference TRBV7-2 and TRBJ2-7, reads GAGVSQSPSNKVTEKGKDVELRCDPISGHTALYWYRQSLGQGLEFLIYFQGNSAPDKSGLPSDRFSAERTGGSVSTLTIQRTQQEDSAVYLCASGLPGEGKQYFGPGTRLTVT.

This clone was observed a single time. This chain uses TRBV6-4 with TRBJ2-3; 11 nucleotides agree with TRBD1. The V and J ends lost 9 bases and 2 bases, in that order; junction bases with no gene match: 4. The CDR3 is 14 amino acids. Per germline, CDR1 MRHNA and CDR2 SNTAGT. The CDR3 DNA is TGTGCCAGTGGACAGGGGGCGGCCACAGATACGCAGTATTTT. Translating it yields CASGQGAATDTQYF.

This rearrangement joins TRBV12-3 or TRBV12-4 to TRBJ1-1; D ambiguous. This CDR3 region has 12 residues. Trimming stripped 0 bases from V and 7 bases from J, with 6 bases between. CDR3 DNA: TGTGCCAGCAGTTTAGCCTCCTTTGAAGCTTTCTTT. As protein: CASSLASFEAFF.

V is TRBV7-2 and J is TRBJ2-6; D gene unclear. The CDR3 sequence is 14 residues long. Deletions cut 0 bases from V and 4 bases from J, with 4 bases between. Germline CDR1 and CDR2: SGHTA and FQGNSA. The CDR3 DNA sequence: TGTGCCAGCAGCTTAGCGCGCGGGGCCAACGTCCTGACTTTC. It codes for CASSLARGANVLTF.

V is TRBV9 and J is TRBJ2-2; 9 nucleotides align to TRBD1. The CDR3 is 18 residues long. Germline CDR1 and CDR2: SGDLS and YYNGEE. Trimming at V came to 0 bases and at J to 2 bases, leaving 8 bases not matched to a gene. The CDR3: CASSVGRGQGYNTGELFF. In nucleotides, the CDR3 is TGTGCCAGCAGCGTAGGTAGAGGACAGGGGTATAACACCGGGGAGCTGTTTTTT.

V and J are TRBV4-3 and TRBJ2-3, with TRBD2 matching over 11 bases. The CDR3 is made up of 17 amino acids. CDR1 is LGHNA and CDR2 is YSLEER in the germline V gene. J was trimmed by 4 bases and V by 0 bases; bases with no gene match: 6. The CDR3 DNA reads TGCGCCAGCAGCCAAGAAACTAGCGGGAGTTGGGCAGATACGCAGTATTTT. Translating it yields CASSQETSGSWADTQYF.

In this sample, this clone turned up many times. This chain connects TRBV4-2 to TRBJ2-7; 10 bases are shared with TRBD2. Trimming cost V 3 bases and J 1 base; bases outside gene matches: 3. The CDR3 has 15 residues. The germline V gene encodes CDR1 LGHNA and CDR2 YNFKEQ. The CDR3 nucleotides are TGTGCCAGCAGCCAGACAGCGGGAGGGTCCTACGAGCAGTACTTC. It translates to CASSQTAGGSYEQYF.

This chain uses TRBV4-1 with TRBJ2-7; 7 nucleotides agree with TRBD2. The junction had 6 bases not matched to a gene; V was cut back by 1 base and J by 3 bases. The CDR3 covers 15 residues. Germline V CDR1 and CDR2: MGHRA, YSYEKL. As DNA, the CDR3 is TGCGCCAGCAGCCAAGTTGCGGGAGATCGCTACGAGCAGTACTTC. Translating gives CASSQVAGDRYEQYF.

The CDR3 DNA follows: TGTGCCAGCAGTTTCCCGGGACAGGGTTCGGGAGGCTACACCTTC. Translation gives CASSFPGQGSGGYTF. The chain carries TRBV6-5 and TRBJ1-2, with 9 bases matching TRBD1. Germline CDR1 MNHEY, CDR2 SVGAGI. V trimming: 4 bases; J trimming: 8 bases; junction bases outside the gene matches: 11. The CDR3 length is 15 residues.

J is TRBJ2-7 and V is TRBV6-2 or TRBV6-3; TRBD2 matches at 9 bases. The CDR3 has 15 amino acids. Per the germline V gene, CDR1 is MNHEY and CDR2 is SVGEGT. J lost 6 bases, V lost 4 bases, and 10 bases had no gene match. In DNA, the CDR3 is TGTGCCAGCAGTTCAGTAGCGGGAGCAGTGAGCGAGCAGTACTTC. It translates to CASSSVAGAVSEQYF.

V and J are TRBV14 and TRBJ2-2; D gene unclear. With 2 bases removed from V and 3 bases from J, the gap between germline ends came to 16 bases. The length of the CDR3 is 17 residues. Germline-derived CDR1 and CDR2 are SGHDN and FVKESK. The CDR3 spells CASSQKRPSLYTGELFF. CDR3 nucleotides: TGTGCCAGCAGCCAAAAGCGACCTAGTCTCTACACCGGGGAGCTGTTTTTT.

V is TRBV5-1 and J is TRBJ1-5; 9 bases are a match to TRBD1. This CDR3 is 14 amino acids long. After removal of 4 bases from V and 2 bases from J, the junction contained 1 base not matched to a gene. CDR1 is SGHRS and CDR2 is YFSETQ in the germline V gene. The DNA of the CDR3 is TGCGCCAGCAGCCGGACAGGGGGCAATCAGCCCCAGCATTTT. It codes for CASSRTGGNQPQHF.

This clone appeared a single time. CDR3 sequence: CASSQAGLAYNEQFF. DNA of the CDR3: TGTGCCAGCAGCCAAGCCGGACTAGCGTACAATGAGCAGTTCTTC. This sequence joins TRBV3-1 (or the pseudogene TRBV3-2) and TRBJ2-1; 9 bases map to TRBD2. Germline trimming cut 1 base from V and 4 bases from J; bases unmatched to any gene: 2. Per germline, CDR1 LGHDT and CDR2 YNNKEL (reference sequence). The CDR3 consists of 15 residues.